A selection of T cell receptor beta chains follows, all from one sample in a study of cytomegalovirus exposure and HLA in healthy donors. TCRdb keeps only in-frame clones here, not all; method: immunoSEQ multiplex PCR. The top ten clones hold 3.5% to 4.5% of a sample with under 200,000 clones, around 77% of them seen once. Input material: PBMCs. Receptors were obtained from a man aged 30-40 years in good health and CMV-seropositive. Each CDR3 is given with its conserved first and last residue. The order of the fields is V gene, J gene, D gene, clone size, CDR3 protein, CDR3 DNA. D genes are given only for firm matches. For some rows the clone size is stated as once, few or many, or as a class when expanded; others skip it.

v_gene: TRBV4-2; j_gene: TRBJ1-1; d_gene: .; abundance: .; CDR3aa: CASSQDPLNTEAFF; CDR3nt: TGTGCCAGCAGCCAAGATCCTTTGAACACTGAAGCTTTCTTT
v_gene: TRBV19; j_gene: TRBJ2-1; d_gene: .; abundance: .; CDR3aa: CASSIGGGNNEQFF; CDR3nt: TGTGCCAGTAGTATTGGGGGGGGCAACAATGAGCAGTTCTTC
v_gene: TRBV5-4; j_gene: TRBJ1-5; d_gene: .; abundance: .; CDR3aa: CASSTRLQISNQPQHF; CDR3nt: TGTGCCAGCAGCACCAGACTGCAGATTAGCAATCAGCCCCAGCATTTT
v_gene: TRBV25-1; j_gene: TRBJ2-7; d_gene: TRBD1; abundance: .; CDR3aa: CASSGQGRMLYEQYF; CDR3nt: TGTGCCAGCAGTGGACAGGGTAGGATGCTATACGAGCAGTACTTC
v_gene: TRBV7-9; j_gene: TRBJ2-5; d_gene: TRBD1; abundance: few; CDR3aa: CASVPGQNYQETQYF; CDR3nt: TGTGCCAGCGTACCGGGACAGAATTACCAAGAGACCCAGTACTTC
v_gene: TRBV9; j_gene: TRBJ2-7; d_gene: TRBD2; abundance: .; CDR3aa: CASSVSGGASYEQYF; CDR3nt: TGTGCCAGCAGCGTTAGCGGGGGGGCCTCCTACGAGCAGTACTTC
v_gene: TRBV2; j_gene: TRBJ2-7; d_gene: .; abundance: .; CDR3aa: CASTNLGAGHEQYF; CDR3nt: TGTGCCAGCACTAATCTGGGGGCGGGTCACGAGCAGTACTTC
v_gene: TRBV25-1; j_gene: TRBJ1-4; d_gene: .; abundance: .; CDR3aa: CASSDQGPVNEKLFF; CDR3nt: TGTGCCAGCAGTGATCAGGGGCCAGTGAATGAAAAACTGTTTTTT
v_gene: TRBV15; j_gene: TRBJ2-5; d_gene: .; abundance: .; CDR3aa: CATSRDHARQETQYF; CDR3nt: TGTGCCACCAGCAGAGACCATGCACGCCAGGAGACCCAGTACTTC
v_gene: TRBV29-1; j_gene: TRBJ2-3; d_gene: .; abundance: .; CDR3aa: CSVQEGATDTQYF; CDR3nt: TGCAGCGTTCAGGAGGGGGCCACAGATACGCAGTATTTT
v_gene: TRBV7-7; j_gene: TRBJ2-7; d_gene: .; abundance: few; CDR3aa: CASSLNDGGDYEQYF; CDR3nt: TGTGCCAGCAGCTTGAACGACGGGGGTGATTACGAGCAGTACTTC
v_gene: TRBV29-1; j_gene: TRBJ2-7; d_gene: .; abundance: once; CDR3aa: CSAKLRAGNYEQYF; CDR3nt: TGCAGCGCCAAGCTCCGGGCAGGGAACTACGAGCAGTACTTC
v_gene: TRBV13; j_gene: TRBJ2-7; d_gene: .; abundance: .; CDR3aa: CASSLKGSSYEQYF; CDR3nt: TGTGCCAGCAGCTTAAAAGGGAGCTCCTACGAGCAGTACTTC
v_gene: TRBV4-3; j_gene: TRBJ2-1; d_gene: TRBD2; abundance: .; CDR3aa: CASSQDREGWNEQFF; CDR3nt: TGCGCCAGCAGCCAAGATCGGGAGGGATGGAATGAGCAGTTCTTC
v_gene: TRBV9; j_gene: TRBJ1-4; d_gene: .; abundance: .; CDR3aa: CASSVGRTSTNEKLFF; CDR3nt: TGTGCCAGCAGCGTAGGCAGAACCTCAACTAATGAAAAACTGTTTTTT
v_gene: TRBV28; j_gene: TRBJ2-7; d_gene: .; abundance: .; CDR3aa: CASSLAGDEQYF; CDR3nt: TGTGCCAGCAGTTTGGCGGGTGACGAGCAGTACTTC
v_gene: TRBV27; j_gene: TRBJ1-2; d_gene: TRBD1; abundance: .; CDR3aa: CASSSTGGEDYGYTF; CDR3nt: TGTGCCAGCAGTTCCACAGGGGGGGAAGACTATGGCTACACCTTC
v_gene: TRBV28; j_gene: TRBJ2-7; d_gene: TRBD1; abundance: .; CDR3aa: CASSLRTGGTYEQYF; CDR3nt: TGTGCCAGCAGTTTACGGACAGGGGGCACCTACGAGCAGTACTTC
v_gene: TRBV5-1; j_gene: TRBJ2-3; d_gene: .; abundance: .; CDR3aa: CASSLAGDTQYF; CDR3nt: TGCGCCAGCAGCTTGGCCGGAGATACGCAGTATTTT
v_gene: TRBV5-4; j_gene: TRBJ2-3; d_gene: .; abundance: .; CDR3aa: CASSLGGDTQYF; CDR3nt: TGTGCCAGCAGCTTGGGAGGAGATACGCAGTATTTT
v_gene: TRBV2; j_gene: TRBJ2-2; d_gene: .; abundance: .; CDR3aa: CASSFYRDTGELFF; CDR3nt: TGTGCCAGCAGTTTTTACAGGGACACCGGGGAGCTGTTTTTT
v_gene: TRBV5-1; j_gene: TRBJ2-5; d_gene: .; abundance: .; CDR3aa: CASSLGHPEETQYF; CDR3nt: TGCGCCAGCAGCTTGGGGCATCCCGAAGAGACCCAGTACTTC
v_gene: TRBV19; j_gene: TRBJ2-6; d_gene: .; abundance: .; CDR3aa: CASSLMRAGSGANVLTF; CDR3nt: TGTGCCAGTAGCCTAATGCGGGCGGGCTCTGGGGCCAACGTCCTGACTTTC
v_gene: TRBV10-1; j_gene: TRBJ1-6; d_gene: TRBD1; abundance: once; CDR3aa: CASSESTGVYNSPLHF; CDR3nt: TGCGCCAGCAGTGAGTCAACAGGGGTGTATAATTCACCCCTCCACTTT
v_gene: TRBV7-2; j_gene: TRBJ2-3; d_gene: TRBD2; abundance: .; CDR3aa: CASSLGLARHTQYF; CDR3nt: TGTGCCAGCAGCTTGGGACTAGCGCGTCATACGCAGTATTTT
v_gene: TRBV6-1; j_gene: TRBJ2-3; d_gene: .; abundance: once; CDR3aa: CASSVGGGTDTQYF; CDR3nt: TGTGCCAGCAGTGTAGGAGGGGGCACAGATACGCAGTATTTT
v_gene: TRBV11-2; j_gene: TRBJ2-7; d_gene: .; abundance: .; CDR3aa: CASSQNRRRYEQYF; CDR3nt: TGTGCCAGCAGCCAGAACAGGCGCCGCTACGAGCAGTACTTC
v_gene: TRBV4-1; j_gene: TRBJ1-5; d_gene: TRBD1; abundance: .; CDR3aa: CASSQDPPTGVLQPQHF; CDR3nt: TGCGCCAGCAGCCAAGATCCCCCGACAGGGGTTTTACAGCCCCAGCATTTT
v_gene: TRBV4-2; j_gene: TRBJ2-5; d_gene: TRBD1; abundance: few; CDR3aa: CASSHATAATGGGETQYF; CDR3nt: TGTGCCAGCAGCCATGCAACTGCTGCGACAGGGGGCGGGGAGACCCAGTACTTC
v_gene: TRBV10-3; j_gene: TRBJ1-2; d_gene: .; abundance: .; CDR3aa: CATIAGLTNYGYTF; CDR3nt: TGTGCCACCATAGCTGGTCTTACTAACTATGGCTACACCTTC
v_gene: TRBV9; j_gene: TRBJ2-3; d_gene: .; abundance: .; CDR3aa: CASSAVPGLGWNTQYF; CDR3nt: TGTGCCAGCAGCGCTGTGCCGGGACTGGGGTGGAATACGCAGTATTTT
v_gene: TRBV6-4; j_gene: TRBJ1-6; d_gene: TRBD1; abundance: .; CDR3aa: CASSEGQGDGSPLHF; CDR3nt: TGTGCCAGCAGTGAGGGACAGGGGGATGGTTCACCCCTCCACTTT
v_gene: TRBV4-1; j_gene: TRBJ2-3; d_gene: TRBD1; abundance: .; CDR3aa: CASSQGDRDRVTQYF; CDR3nt: TGCGCCAGCAGCCAAGGTGACCGGGACAGGGTCACGCAGTATTTT
v_gene: TRBV9; j_gene: TRBJ2-3; d_gene: TRBD2; abundance: .; CDR3aa: CASSLGAGVSDTQYF; CDR3nt: TGTGCCAGCAGCCTCGGAGCGGGGGTCTCAGATACGCAGTATTTT
v_gene: TRBV9; j_gene: TRBJ2-7; d_gene: TRBD1; abundance: .; CDR3aa: CASSQGEGAGYEQYF; CDR3nt: TGTGCCAGCAGCCAGGGAGAGGGGGCGGGCTACGAGCAGTACTTC
v_gene: TRBV27; j_gene: TRBJ1-1; d_gene: .; abundance: .; CDR3aa: CASSLFFGDTEAFF; CDR3nt: TGTGCCAGCAGTTTATTTTTCGGGGACACTGAAGCTTTCTTT
v_gene: TRBV7-3; j_gene: TRBJ2-5; d_gene: TRBD2; abundance: .; CDR3aa: CASSPSGGDETQYF; CDR3nt: TGTGCCAGCAGCCCTAGCGGGGGGGATGAGACCCAGTACTTC
v_gene: TRBV5-1; j_gene: TRBJ2-7; d_gene: TRBD1; abundance: .; CDR3aa: CASRSRDRVSYEQYF; CDR3nt: TGCGCCAGCAGAAGCCGGGACAGGGTTTCCTACGAGCAGTACTTC
v_gene: TRBV6-5; j_gene: TRBJ2-5; d_gene: TRBD1; abundance: once; CDR3aa: CASAGGQDQETQYF; CDR3nt: TGTGCCAGCGCCGGCGGACAGGACCAAGAGACCCAGTACTTC
v_gene: TRBV30; j_gene: TRBJ2-1; d_gene: TRBD2; abundance: .; CDR3aa: CAWSVASGGLSSYNEQFF; CDR3nt: TGTGCCTGGAGTGTAGCCAGCGGGGGGCTTTCATCCTACAATGAGCAGTTCTTC